A single sample is the source of the 26 T cell receptor beta chains below, sequenced in a study of cytomegalovirus exposure and HLA in healthy donors. Vbeta (60) and Jbeta (13) primers were used in the PCR. The protocol was immunoSEQ multiplex PCR, while the TCRdb copy is restricted to in-frame clones and leaves out a portion. The sample contains 150,000 to 200,000 clones, approximately 71% of which appear only once. Input material: PBMCs. Every receptor here comes from a woman aged 18-35 years in good health and CMV-seropositive.

This sequence joins TRBV9 and TRBJ2-2; perhaps TRBD1 as D (6 bases). The CDR3 runs to 14 residues. Trimming stripped 3 bases from V and 7 bases from J, with 13 bases between. Germline V gives CDR1 SGDLS, CDR2 YYNGEE. Written as DNA, the CDR3 is TGTGCCAGCAGCGCACCGTCGACAGGCGGGGAGCTGTTTTTT. This encodes CASSAPSTGGELFF.

The genes are TRBV2 and TRBJ2-3; TRBD2 agrees at 9 bases. This CDR3 is built from 16 residues. Germline V CDR1 and CDR2: SNHLY, FYNNEI. The J segment lost 0 bases and the V segment lost 2 bases, leaving 3 bases of the junction unmatched. This CDR3 reads CASSELRGGSTDTQYF. The CDR3 DNA sequence: TGTGCCAGCAGTGAATTGCGGGGGGGTAGCACAGATACGCAGTATTTT.

The chain employs TRBV28 and TRBJ2-7, with 7 bases matching TRBD1. Germline V gene lookup returns CDR1 MDHEN and CDR2 SYDVKM. V was pared by 6 bases and J by 0 bases, with 5 bases of the junction left unmatched. This CDR3 is built from 14 residues. Written as DNA, the CDR3 is TGTGCCAGCAGCGGGACAGAGACCTCCTACGAGCAGTACTTC. It encodes CASSGTETSYEQYF.

The chain carries TRBV12-5 and TRBJ1-2; TRBD1 aligns across 10 bases. Germline V gives CDR1 LGHNT, CDR2 FRNRAP. The CDR3 spans 15 residues. The V and J ends lost 5 bases and 3 bases, in that order; junction bases with no gene match: 6. CDR3 nucleotides: TGTGCTAGTGGTGAAAACGGACAGGGGGACTATGGCTACACCTTC. Translated: CASGENGQGDYGYTF.

CDR3 bases: TGTGCCAGCAGTTTATCCACCGGCGGGTCCGAGCAGTACTTC. The encoded protein is CASSLSTGGSEQYF. The chain combines TRBV27 with TRBJ2-7; D is possibly TRBD2 (5 bases). The ends were cut back, 0 bases at V and 6 bases at J, with 12 bases in the middle. From germline, CDR1 is MNHEY and CDR2 SMNVEV (reference sequence). There are 14 residues in the CDR3.

V gene TRBV19 combines with J gene TRBJ2-1; D gene unclear. V was trimmed by 4 bases and J by 0 bases, leaving 7 bases between them. The germline V gene has CDR1 LNHDA and CDR2 SQIVND (reference sequence). The CDR3 is 14 amino acids. CDR3 sequence reads: CASSTVNSYNEQFF. The CDR3 bases are TGTGCCAGTAGTACAGTGAACTCCTACAATGAGCAGTTCTTC.

This chain connects TRBV30 to TRBJ2-3, with D perhaps matching TRBD1 (5 bases). Looked up from germline, CDR1 is GTSNPN and CDR2 is SVGIG (reference sequence). The CDR3 is made up of 12 amino acids. V was pared by 0 bases and J by 12 bases, with 13 bases between. The CDR3 coding sequence is TGTGCCTGGAGTGTAGGGGCTACCCCACAGTATTTT. This translates into CAWSVGATPQYF.

This clone was seen only once. The chain is built from TRBV5-4 and TRBJ2-1, with D uncertain. This CDR3 contains 11 residues. Per germline, CDR1 SGHNT and CDR2 YYREEE (reference sequence). Deletions cut 2 bases from V and 5 bases from J, with 2 bases between. CDR3: CASSFNNEQFF. CDR3 bases: TGTGCCAGCAGCTTCAACAATGAGCAGTTCTTC.

This chain uses TRBV27 with TRBJ1-5, with 7 bases matching TRBD1. The CDR3 has 14 residues. Germline values: CDR1 MNHEY, CDR2 SMNVEV (reference sequence). J lost 7 bases, V lost 5 bases, and 8 bases had no gene match. CDR3 coding DNA: TGTGCCAGCAGTCTACAGGGGAGGCAACAGCCCCAGCATTTT. Its translation: CASSLQGRQQPQHF.

V gene TRBV5-1 combines with J gene TRBJ2-2; a possible D gene is TRBD2 (5 bases). CDR1 and CDR2 from the germline V gene are SGHRS and YFSETQ. V was cut by 0 bases and J by 5 bases, with 11 bases left in between. This CDR3 is built from 15 residues. This CDR3 reads CASSLVRGWTGELFF. The CDR3 nucleotides read TGCGCCAGCAGCTTGGTGCGAGGGTGGACCGGGGAGCTGTTTTTT.

This chain connects TRBV19 to TRBJ2-3, with 7 bases matching TRBD2. CDR3 length equals 15 residues. The germline gives CDR1 LNHDA, CDR2 SQIVND (reference sequence). V dropped 7 bases and J dropped 0; count of bases not matched to a gene: 7. CDR3 loop: CASKGLADSTDTQYF. The CDR3 DNA is TGTGCCAGTAAGGGGCTAGCGGACAGCACAGATACGCAGTATTTT.

This chain uses TRBV28 with TRBJ2-3, with 9 bases matching TRBD2. V gave up 8 bases and J gave up 4 bases; unmatched junction bases: 10. The germline V gene encodes CDR1 MDHEN and CDR2 SYDVKM. This CDR3 contains 15 residues. CDR3 sequence (DNA): TGTGCCAGCGGAGGGGAGCGGGGGGTACCAGATACGCAGTATTTT. Translating gives CASGGERGVPDTQYF.

The J gene is TRBJ1-6, the V gene TRBV27; D might be TRBD1 (5 bases). The V gene lost 10 bases and the J gene lost 0 bases, with 19 bases spanning the gap. CDR3 length: 17 amino acids. Germline CDR1 reads MNHEY; CDR2 reads SMNVEV (reference sequence). CDR3 coding DNA: TGTGCCACCATCAACTGGGGCAGGAGCTCCTATAATTCACCCCTCCACTTT. It encodes CATINWGRSSYNSPLHF.

The gene calls are TRBV30 and TRBJ1-1; D is unresolved. This CDR3 spans 13 amino acids. Germline values: CDR1 GTSNPN, CDR2 SVGIG (reference sequence). V dropped 0 bases and J dropped 3 bases, with 8 bases sitting between them. The CDR3 loop reads CAWSVLRDTEAFF. CDR3 in DNA: TGTGCCTGGAGTGTACTGAGGGACACTGAAGCTTTCTTT. The full variable domain, its missing parts supplied by reference TRBV30 and TRBJ1-1, is SQTIHQWPATLVQPVGSPLSLECTVEGTSNPNLYWYRQAAGRGLQLLFYSVGIGQISSEVPQNLSASRPQDRQFILSSKKLLLSDSGFYLCAWSVLRDTEAFFGQGTRLTVV.

The chain links TRBV6-5 to TRBJ1-4, with D possibly matching TRBD1 (5 bases). The germline V gene has CDR1 MNHEY and CDR2 SVGAGI. Between the trimmed V and J ends, which lost 6 bases and 3 bases, there was a span of 14 bases. The CDR3 length is 15 residues. As DNA, the CDR3 is TGTGCCAGCAGCCCTGCCGGGGGGGCTAATGAAAAACTGTTTTTT. It codes for CASSPAGGANEKLFF.

This chain connects TRBV7-8 to TRBJ1-2; perhaps TRBD1 as D (5 bases). Germline values: CDR1 SGHVS, CDR2 FQNEAQ. V was trimmed by 3 bases and J by 8 bases, leaving 28 bases between them. The CDR3 extends over 18 amino acids. In nucleotides, the CDR3 is TGTGCCAGCAGCTTGAGTCGGGCAGGGCCACCTCACAGAGAGGGCTACACCTTC. Amino acids: CASSLSRAGPPHREGYTF.

This chain connects TRBV6-5 to TRBJ2-3; D might be TRBD2 (6 bases). There are 14 residues in the CDR3. The V end was cut by 6 bases, the J end by 4 bases, with 14 bases between. CDR1 and CDR2 (germline): MNHEY, SVGAGI. Here the CDR3 DNA reads TGTGCCAGCAGCCGACTAGGACCCGCAGATACGCAGTATTTT. It codes for CASSRLGPADTQYF.

This clone has only a few counts. V usage is TRBV30 and J usage is TRBJ2-6, with TRBD1 as a possible D gene (6 bases). From germline, CDR1 is GTSNPN and CDR2 SVGIG (reference sequence). The CDR3 contains 17 residues. V gave up 3 bases and J gave up 1 base, with 16 bases separating them. The CDR3: CAWRGTDSMSGANVLTF. Here the CDR3 DNA reads TGTGCCTGGAGAGGAACGGACAGTATGTCTGGGGCCAACGTCCTGACTTTC.

This clone was observed a few times. The V and J genes are TRBV10-1 and TRBJ2-2; D is uncertain. V lost 5 bases and J 0 bases, leaving 22 bases between the germline ends. Germline values: CDR1 WNHNN, CDR2 SYGVQD (reference sequence). The CDR3 is made up of 19 amino acids. The CDR3 DNA sequence: TGCGCCAGCAGTTTCATAACGTTTCCCGGCAGGCCGAACACCGGGGAGCTGTTTTTT. It specifies CASSFITFPGRPNTGELFF.

The V and J genes are TRBV6-5 and TRBJ1-6; 10 bases fit TRBD1. V was clipped by 8 bases and J by 9 bases; unmatched bases: 7. Per the germline V gene, CDR1 is MNHEY and CDR2 is SVGAGI. The CDR3 has 14 amino acids. As DNA, the CDR3 is TGTGCCAGCGGAGGGGGACAGGGGAGTTCACCCCTCCACTTT. This codes for CASGGGQGSSPLHF.

V is TRBV9 and J is TRBJ1-5; 8 bases are a match to TRBD1. This CDR3 is built from 17 residues. J was trimmed by 1 base and V by 4 bases; bases with no gene match: 10. Germline lookup yields CDR1 SGDLS and CDR2 YYNGEE. In nucleotides, the CDR3 is TGTGCCAGCAGCCGCGGACAGGGTAGTGCAAGCAATCAGCCCCAGCATTTT. It codes for CASSRGQGSASNQPQHF.

This chain links TRBV29-1 with TRBJ1-4; a weak D match, TRBD1 (6 bases). The length of the CDR3 is 14 residues. V shed 7 bases and J shed 3 bases, with 15 bases lying between them. Germline assignment: CDR1 SQVTM and CDR2 ANQGSEA. The CDR3 bases are TGCAGCGCACGGGTACAGGGCGCTAATGAAAAACTGTTTTTT. This translates into CSARVQGANEKLFF.

The table lists this clone with a count of one. The chain is built from TRBV5-1 and TRBJ2-1, with TRBD2 matching over 11 bases. CDR3 length: 18 amino acids. The V segment lost 0 bases and the J segment 0 bases; nucleotides outside the gene matches: 5. Looked up from germline, CDR1 is SGHRS and CDR2 is YFSETQ. CDR3 nucleotide sequence: TGCGCCAGCAGCTTGGCACTAGCGGGGGAGCGCTCCTACAATGAGCAGTTCTTC. It yields the protein CASSLALAGERSYNEQFF.

CDR3 sequence (DNA): TGTGCCAGTAGCATGACAGGGGGTGAAGCAGATACGCAGTATTTT. It codes for CASSMTGGEADTQYF. The rearrangement uses TRBV19 and TRBJ2-3; TRBD1 matches at 9 bases. The V and J ends lost 6 bases and 4 bases, in that order; junction bases with no gene match: 8. The CDR3 has 15 residues. CDR1 and CDR2 from the germline V gene are LNHDA and SQIVND (reference sequence).

The V and J genes are TRBV2 and TRBJ2-7; D remains unclear. The CDR3 has 14 amino acids. V dropped 2 bases and J dropped 1 base, with 9 bases sitting between them. CDR1 is SNHLY and CDR2 is FYNNEI in the germline V gene. CDR3 sequence: CASSELWASYEQYF. The CDR3 region has the DNA TGTGCCAGCAGTGAACTGTGGGCATCCTACGAGCAGTACTTC.

This clone was detected only once. The genes are TRBV7-6 and TRBJ2-3; 7 bases are shared with TRBD2. This CDR3 spans 13 amino acids. Losses at the gene ends were 1 base for V and 5 bases for J; bases not matched to a gene: 0. The germline CDR1 and CDR2 sequences are SGHVS and FNYEAQ. Here the CDR3 DNA reads TGTGCCAGCAGCTTAGTAGCGGGAGATACGCAGTATTTT. This translates into CASSLVAGDTQYF.